This entry concerns a single T cell receptor beta chain. The read finishes 3 residues shy of the CDR3 end, and the germline J gene is used to complete it. This table comes from immunoSEQ multiplex PCR, and its TCRdb copy is limited to in-frame clones, with some not included. This table lists under 45,000 clones. The data were taken from a study of T cells in women clearing cervical HPV infection. V shed 6 bases and J 5 bases; nucleotides not matched to a gene: 8. Germline lookup yields CDR1 MNHEY and CDR2 SVGEGT. This CDR3 comprises 14 residues. The clonotype comes from a woman between 18 and 69 years old with a cervical HPV16 infection that either progressed to CIN3+ or cleared (not recorded which). The specimen was blood buffy coat. The chain links TRBV6-2 or TRBV6-3 to TRBJ1-2; 8 bases fit TRBD1. The CDR3 sequence is CASRPDDRGYGYTF. The sequenced CDR3 bases are TGTGCCAGCAGACCTGACGACAGGGGATATGGC.